These 8 T cell receptor beta chains originate from one sample sequenced in a study of beta chain features in type 1 diabetes. Study-level points and caveats: Moderately but significantly shorter TCRB CDR3s were found in Type 1 diabetes patients in all four CD4+ subsets.

These TCRs are of unknown antigen specificity. What was sequenced were expressed TCRB transcripts, since all of the isolated RNA had been reverse transcribed. The table came from immunoSEQ multiplex PCR; TCRdb's copy has only in-frame clones and leaves some out. In the table there are 630,000 or so clones, more than 12% of which are singletons. Sequenced sample: naive CD4+ T cells from blood. The source is a man aged 18 to 30 with type 1 diabetes.

The chain couples TRBV7-2 to TRBJ1-4; D might be TRBD1 (6 bases). Trimming cost V 5 bases and J 2 bases, with 12 bases left between them. The CDR3 spans 15 residues. CDR1 SGHTA and CDR2 FQGNSA come from the germline V gene. Here the CDR3 reads CASSLWTDTNEKLFF. For the CDR3, the DNA is TGTGCCAGCAGCCTGTGGACAGACACTAATGAAAAACTGTTTTTT. Filled out from reference TRBV7-2 and TRBJ1-4, the complete variable domain reads GAGVSQSPSNKVTEKGKDVELRCDPISGHTALYWYRQSLGQGLEFLIYFQGNSAPDKSGLPSDRFSAERTGGSVSTLTIQRTQQEDSAVYLCASSLWTDTNEKLFFGSGTQLSVL.

The chain couples TRBV7-2 to TRBJ2-7, with TRBD2 matching 11 bases. V lost 5 bases to trimming and J lost 0 bases; unmatched junction nucleotides: 6. The CDR3 has 16 residues. The V gene's germline CDR1 is SGHTA and CDR2 FQGNSA. The CDR3 DNA follows: TGTGCCAGCAGCCAGGGACTAGCGGTCCTCTCCTACGAGCAGTACTTC. This encodes CASSQGLAVLSYEQYF.

This clone was recorded a few times. The chain recombines TRBV18 with TRBJ2-2; the D call may be TRBD1 or TRBD2 (6 bases each). Per the germline V gene, CDR1 is KGHSH and CDR2 is LQKENI. V was trimmed by 4 bases and J by 0 bases, leaving 18 bases between them. This CDR3 is 18 amino acids long. CDR3 in DNA: TGTGCCAGCTCACTCTCTCCGGGGGCCCTAGCGAACACCGGGGAGCTGTTTTTT. This codes for CASSLSPGALANTGELFF.

There are a few counts of this clone. This chain links TRBV7-9 with TRBJ1-5, with D maybe TRBD1 (5 bases). Trimming removed 0 bases from V and 6 bases from J, with 9 bases in between. This CDR3 region has 14 residues. Germline lookup yields CDR1 SEHNR and CDR2 FQNEAQ (reference sequence). The CDR3 DNA reads TGTGCCAGCAGCTTAGCAGGGGAAGGTCAGCCCCAGCATTTT. It encodes CASSLAGEGQPQHF.

A few counts support this clone. The chain employs TRBV14 and TRBJ1-1; D is unresolved. V was clipped by 7 bases and J by 0 bases, with 15 bases between them. The CDR3 length is 15 residues. The germline CDR1 and CDR2 sequences are SGHDN and FVKESK. The CDR3 DNA follows: TGTGCCAGCACCCCGCTCGAGGGAATGAACACTGAAGCTTTCTTT. This sequence encodes CASTPLEGMNTEAFF. Looking up the rest from reference TRBV14 and TRBJ1-1 gives the full variable domain: EAGVTQFPSHSVIEKGQTVTLRCDPISGHDNLYWYRRVMGKEIKFLLHFVKESKQDESGMPNNRFLAERTGGTYSTLKVQPAELEDSGVYFCASTPLEGMNTEAFFGQGTRLTVV.

The chain recombines TRBV7-2 with TRBJ2-5, with TRBD2 identical over 12 bases. CDR1 SGHTA and CDR2 FQGNSA come from the germline V gene. The CDR3 length is 17 residues. V lost 4 bases, J lost 5 bases, and 11 bases stayed unmatched. CDR3 amino acids: CASSSRASGRGRETQYF. In DNA form, the CDR3 reads TGTGCCAGCAGCTCGCGCGCTAGCGGGAGGGGGAGGGAGACCCAGTACTTC. Together with reference TRBV7-2 and TRBJ2-5, the CDR3 gives the full variable domain: GAGVSQSPSNKVTEKGKDVELRCDPISGHTALYWYRQSLGQGLEFLIYFQGNSAPDKSGLPSDRFSAERTGGSVSTLTIQRTQQEDSAVYLCASSSRASGRGRETQYFGPGTRLLVL.

CDR3 DNA: TGCGCCAGCAGCTCCCAAGGACAGGGGGAGACCCAGTACTTC. As protein: CASSSQGQGETQYF. The chain couples TRBV5-1 to TRBJ2-5; 9 bases line up with TRBD1. CDR1 is SGHRS and CDR2 is YFSETQ in the germline V gene. Unmatched junction bases numbered 5, after V lost 3 bases and J lost 5 bases. The CDR3 is made up of 14 amino acids.

The chain couples TRBV10-3 to TRBJ2-7, with 9 bases lining up with TRBD2. The germline V gene encodes CDR1 ENHRY and CDR2 SYGVKD. The V gene end was trimmed by 3 bases and the J gene end by 0 bases; junction bases not matched to a gene: 3. CDR3 length: 15 amino acids. This CDR3 is CAISETSGFSYEQYF. DNA for the CDR3: TGTGCCATCAGTGAAACTAGCGGGTTCTCCTACGAGCAGTACTTC.